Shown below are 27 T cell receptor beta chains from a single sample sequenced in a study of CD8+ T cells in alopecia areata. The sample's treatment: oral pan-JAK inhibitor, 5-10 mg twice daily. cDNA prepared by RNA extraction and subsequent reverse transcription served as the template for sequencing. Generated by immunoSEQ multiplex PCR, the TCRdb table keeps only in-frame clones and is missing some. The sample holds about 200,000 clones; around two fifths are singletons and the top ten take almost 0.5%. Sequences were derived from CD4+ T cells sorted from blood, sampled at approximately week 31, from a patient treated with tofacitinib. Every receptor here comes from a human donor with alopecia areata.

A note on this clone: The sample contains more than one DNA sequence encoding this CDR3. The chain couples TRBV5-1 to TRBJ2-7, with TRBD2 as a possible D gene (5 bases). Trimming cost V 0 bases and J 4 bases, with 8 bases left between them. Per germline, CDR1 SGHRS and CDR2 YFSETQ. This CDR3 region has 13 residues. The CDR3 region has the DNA TGCGCCAGCAGCTTGGTGTCGGGGTACGAGCAGTACTTC. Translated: CASSLVSGYEQYF.

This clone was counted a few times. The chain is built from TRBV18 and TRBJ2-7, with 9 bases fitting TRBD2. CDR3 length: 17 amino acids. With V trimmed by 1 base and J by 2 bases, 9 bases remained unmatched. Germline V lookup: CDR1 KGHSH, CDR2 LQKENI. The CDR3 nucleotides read TGTGCCAGCTCACCACGGGGCCTAGCGGGGAATCCCTACGAGCAGTACTTC. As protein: CASSPRGLAGNPYEQYF.

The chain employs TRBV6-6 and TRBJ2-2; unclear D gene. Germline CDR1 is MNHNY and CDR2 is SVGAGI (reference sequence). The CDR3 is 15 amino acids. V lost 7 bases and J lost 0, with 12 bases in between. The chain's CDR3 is CASNESPPNTGELFF. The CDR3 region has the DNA TGTGCCAGCAATGAATCGCCTCCGAACACCGGGGAGCTGTTTTTT.

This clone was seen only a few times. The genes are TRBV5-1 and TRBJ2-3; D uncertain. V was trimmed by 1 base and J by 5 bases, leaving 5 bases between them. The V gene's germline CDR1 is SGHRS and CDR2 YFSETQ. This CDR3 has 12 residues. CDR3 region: CASSLWEDTQYF. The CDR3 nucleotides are TGCGCCAGCAGCTTGTGGGAAGATACGCAGTATTTT.

The CDR3 region is CASSGQGHNQPQHF. The DNA of the CDR3 is TGTGCCAGTAGCGGACAGGGACACAATCAGCCCCAGCATTTT. The chain has TRBV19 and TRBJ1-5; 8 bases are a match to TRBD1. CDR3 length: 14 amino acids. With V trimmed by 6 bases and J by 3 bases, 4 bases remained unmatched. Germline V gene lookup returns CDR1 LNHDA and CDR2 SQIVND (reference sequence).

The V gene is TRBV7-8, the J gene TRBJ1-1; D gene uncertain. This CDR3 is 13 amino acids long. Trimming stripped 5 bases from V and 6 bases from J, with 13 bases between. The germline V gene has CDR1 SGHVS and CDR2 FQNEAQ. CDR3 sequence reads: CASSPGSVAEAFF. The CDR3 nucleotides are TGTGCCAGCAGCCCCGGTAGCGTGGCTGAAGCTTTCTTT.

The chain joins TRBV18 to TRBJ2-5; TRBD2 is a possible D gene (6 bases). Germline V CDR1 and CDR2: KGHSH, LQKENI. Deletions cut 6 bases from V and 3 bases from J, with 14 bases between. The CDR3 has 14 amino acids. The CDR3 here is CASSPGTLEETQYF. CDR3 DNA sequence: TGTGCCAGCTCCCCCGGGACTCTGGAAGAGACCCAGTACTTC.

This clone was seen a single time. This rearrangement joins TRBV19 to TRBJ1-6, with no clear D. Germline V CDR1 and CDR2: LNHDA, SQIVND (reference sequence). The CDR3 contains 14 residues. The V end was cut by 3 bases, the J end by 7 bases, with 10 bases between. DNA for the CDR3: TGTGCCAGTAGTATGGGGTCCAGCAATTCACCCCTCCACTTT. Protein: CASSMGSSNSPLHF.

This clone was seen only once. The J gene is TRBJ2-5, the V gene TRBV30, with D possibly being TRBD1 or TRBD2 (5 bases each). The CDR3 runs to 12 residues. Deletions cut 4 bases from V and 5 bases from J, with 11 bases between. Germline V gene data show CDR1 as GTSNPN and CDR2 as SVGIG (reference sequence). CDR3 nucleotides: TGTGCCTGGATCCGGGGCGGCGAGACCCAGTACTTC. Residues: CAWIRGGETQYF. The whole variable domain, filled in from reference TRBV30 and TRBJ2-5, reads SQTIHQWPATLVQPVGSPLSLECTVEGTSNPNLYWYRQAAGRGLQLLFYSVGIGQISSEVPQNLSASRPQDRQFILSSKKLLLSDSGFYLCAWIRGGETQYFGPGTRLLVL.

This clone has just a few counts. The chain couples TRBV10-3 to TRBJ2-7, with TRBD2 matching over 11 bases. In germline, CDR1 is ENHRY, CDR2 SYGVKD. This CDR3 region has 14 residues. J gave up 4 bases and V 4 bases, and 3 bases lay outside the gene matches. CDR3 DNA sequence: TGTGCCATCAGTGGGACTAGCGGGCAGTACGAGCAGTACTTC. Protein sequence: CAISGTSGQYEQYF.

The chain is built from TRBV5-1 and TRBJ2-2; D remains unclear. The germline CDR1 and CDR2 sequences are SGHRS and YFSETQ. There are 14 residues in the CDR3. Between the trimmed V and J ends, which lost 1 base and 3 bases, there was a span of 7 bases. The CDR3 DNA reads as TGCGCCAGCAGCTTGCGAAGGGACACCGGGGAGCTGTTTTTT. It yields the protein CASSLRRDTGELFF.

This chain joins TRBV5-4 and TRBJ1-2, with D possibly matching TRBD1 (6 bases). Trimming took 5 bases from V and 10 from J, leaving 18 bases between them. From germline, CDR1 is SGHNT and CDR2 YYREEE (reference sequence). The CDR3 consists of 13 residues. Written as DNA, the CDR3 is TGTGCCAGCAGGCCAGGCGGGACAAATAACTACACCTTC. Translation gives CASRPGGTNNYTF.

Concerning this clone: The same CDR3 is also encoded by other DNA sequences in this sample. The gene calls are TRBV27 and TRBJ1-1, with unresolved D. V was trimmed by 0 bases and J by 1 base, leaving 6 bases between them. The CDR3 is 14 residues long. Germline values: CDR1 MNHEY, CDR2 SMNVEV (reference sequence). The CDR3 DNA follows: TGTGCCAGCAGTTTATCCGGACGGAACACTGAAGCTTTCTTT. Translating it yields CASSLSGRNTEAFF.

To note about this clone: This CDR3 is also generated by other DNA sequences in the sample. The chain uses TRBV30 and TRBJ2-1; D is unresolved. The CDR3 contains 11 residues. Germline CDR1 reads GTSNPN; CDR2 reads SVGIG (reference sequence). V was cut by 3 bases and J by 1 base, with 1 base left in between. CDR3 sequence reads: CAWRSYNEQFF. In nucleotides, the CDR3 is TGTGCCTGGAGGTCCTACAATGAGCAGTTCTTC.

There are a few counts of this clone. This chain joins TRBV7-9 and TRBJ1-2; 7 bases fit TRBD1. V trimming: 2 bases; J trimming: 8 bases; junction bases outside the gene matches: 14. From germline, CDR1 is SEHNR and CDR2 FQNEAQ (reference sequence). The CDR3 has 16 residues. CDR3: CASSLSFRGNVGGYTF. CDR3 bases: TGTGCCAGCAGCTTAAGTTTCAGGGGGAATGTCGGCGGCTACACCTTC.

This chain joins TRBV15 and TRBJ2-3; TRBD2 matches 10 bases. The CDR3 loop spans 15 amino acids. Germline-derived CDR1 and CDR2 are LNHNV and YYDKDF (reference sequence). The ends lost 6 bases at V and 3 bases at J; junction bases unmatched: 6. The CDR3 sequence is CATRKAGGGTDTQYF. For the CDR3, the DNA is TGTGCCACCAGAAAAGCGGGAGGGGGGACAGATACGCAGTATTTT.

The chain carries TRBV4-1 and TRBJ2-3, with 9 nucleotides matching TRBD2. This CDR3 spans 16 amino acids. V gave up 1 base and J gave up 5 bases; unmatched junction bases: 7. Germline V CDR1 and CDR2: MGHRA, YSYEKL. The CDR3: CASSQGFSGSVDTQYF. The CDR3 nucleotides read TGCGCCAGCAGCCAAGGGTTTAGCGGGAGTGTAGATACGCAGTATTTT.

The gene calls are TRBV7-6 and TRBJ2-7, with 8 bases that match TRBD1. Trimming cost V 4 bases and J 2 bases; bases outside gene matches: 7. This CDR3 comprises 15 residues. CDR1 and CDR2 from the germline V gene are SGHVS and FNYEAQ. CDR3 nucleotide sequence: TGTGCCAGCAGCTCGGTCGGACAGGGAACCTACGAGCAGTACTTC. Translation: CASSSVGQGTYEQYF.

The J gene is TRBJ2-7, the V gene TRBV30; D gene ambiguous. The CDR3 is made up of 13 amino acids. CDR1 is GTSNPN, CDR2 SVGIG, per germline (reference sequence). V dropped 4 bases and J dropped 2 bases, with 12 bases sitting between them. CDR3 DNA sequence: TGTGCCTGGATGGAGAGGTATGCCTACGAGCAGTACTTC. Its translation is CAWMERYAYEQYF. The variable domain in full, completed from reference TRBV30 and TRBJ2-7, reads SQTIHQWPATLVQPVGSPLSLECTVEGTSNPNLYWYRQAAGRGLQLLFYSVGIGQISSEVPQNLSASRPQDRQFILSSKKLLLSDSGFYLCAWMERYAYEQYFGPGTRLTVT.

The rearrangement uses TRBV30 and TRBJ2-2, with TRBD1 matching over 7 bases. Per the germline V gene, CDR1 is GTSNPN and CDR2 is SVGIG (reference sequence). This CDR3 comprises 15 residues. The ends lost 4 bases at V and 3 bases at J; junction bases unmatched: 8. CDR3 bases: TGTGCCTGGAATAAGGGACAGACGCACACCGGGGAGCTGTTTTTT. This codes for CAWNKGQTHTGELFF.

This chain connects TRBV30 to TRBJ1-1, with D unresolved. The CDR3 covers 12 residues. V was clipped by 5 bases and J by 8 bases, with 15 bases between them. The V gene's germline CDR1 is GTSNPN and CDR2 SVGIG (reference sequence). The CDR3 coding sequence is TGTGCCTGGGGTCCCTACCAGACAGAAGCTTTCTTT. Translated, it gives CAWGPYQTEAFF.

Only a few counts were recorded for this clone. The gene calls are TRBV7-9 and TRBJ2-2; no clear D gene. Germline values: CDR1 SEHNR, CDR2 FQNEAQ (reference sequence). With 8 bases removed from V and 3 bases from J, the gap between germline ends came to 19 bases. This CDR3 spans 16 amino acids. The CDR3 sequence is CASHKASFWDTGELFF. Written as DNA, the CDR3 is TGTGCCAGCCACAAAGCGAGTTTTTGGGACACCGGGGAGCTGTTTTTT. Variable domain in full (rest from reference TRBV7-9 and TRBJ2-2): DTGVSQNPRHKITKRGQNVTFRCDPISEHNRLYWYRQTLGQGPEFLTYFQNEAQLEKSRLLSDRFSAERPKGSFSTLEIQRTEQGDSAMYLCASHKASFWDTGELFFGEGSRLTVL.

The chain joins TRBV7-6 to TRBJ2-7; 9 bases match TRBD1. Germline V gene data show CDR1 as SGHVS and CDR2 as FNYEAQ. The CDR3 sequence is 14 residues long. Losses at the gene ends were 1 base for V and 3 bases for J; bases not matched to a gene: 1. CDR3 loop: CASSLGQGDYEQYF. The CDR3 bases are TGTGCCAGCAGCTTAGGACAGGGGGACTACGAGCAGTACTTC.

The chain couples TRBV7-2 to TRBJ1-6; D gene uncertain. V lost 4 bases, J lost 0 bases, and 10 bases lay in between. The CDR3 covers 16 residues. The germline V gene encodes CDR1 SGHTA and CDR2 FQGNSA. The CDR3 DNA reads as TGTGCCAGCAGCTCCGCACGGGGCTCCTATAATTCACCCCTCCACTTT. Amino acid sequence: CASSSARGSYNSPLHF.

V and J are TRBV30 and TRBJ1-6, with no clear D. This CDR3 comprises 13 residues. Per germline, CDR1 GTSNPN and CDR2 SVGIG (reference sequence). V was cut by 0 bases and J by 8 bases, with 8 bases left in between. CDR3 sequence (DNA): TGTGCCTGGAGTGTTTACATTCATTCACCCCTCCACTTT. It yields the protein CAWSVYIHSPLHF.

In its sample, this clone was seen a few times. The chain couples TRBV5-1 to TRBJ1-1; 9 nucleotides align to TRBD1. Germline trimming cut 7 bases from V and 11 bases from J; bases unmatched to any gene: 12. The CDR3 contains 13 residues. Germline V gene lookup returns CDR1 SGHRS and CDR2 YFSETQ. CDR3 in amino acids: CASGKGQGYAAFF. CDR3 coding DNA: TGCGCCAGCGGAAAGGGACAGGGCTACGCGGCTTTCTTT.

CDR3 nucleotide sequence: TGTGCCATAGGACAGGGAAACTATGGCTACACCTTC. Protein product: CAIGQGNYGYTF. This chain links TRBV6-1 with TRBJ1-2; 8 positions match TRBD1. The CDR3 runs 12 residues. Looked up from germline, CDR1 is MNHNS and CDR2 is SASEGT. V lost 10 bases to trimming and J lost 2 bases; unmatched junction nucleotides: 3.